This TCR beta chain was found in a study of early T cells in non-severe SARS-CoV-2 infection. Whole-study context: RNA in bulk from unsorted whole blood was sequenced, and chains were unpaired. Broader study findings: VDJdb matches were skewed toward anti-spike CD8 T cell responses.

Germline V CDR1 and CDR2: SGHRS, YFSETQ. This CDR3 is 16 amino acids long. The V gene end was trimmed by 4 bases and the J gene end by 6 bases; junction bases not matched to a gene: 9. In the library, individual cDNA molecules carried attached unique molecular identifiers. From the 5' RACE reads, TCRdb called clonotypes with MiXCR, one entry per CDR3 protein. Counted here are 55,000 to 80,000 distinct CDR3 sequences, roughly 9% occurring once; the ten biggest clones make up around 15%. This clonotype was found a few times. Its antigen is still unknown. The sequenced sample was whole blood, obtained at baseline. The chain is built from TRBV5-1 and TRBJ2-7; 14 bases agree with TRBD2. The receptor's source is an adult who was a healthcare worker with PCR-confirmed SARS-CoV-2 infection or an uninfected control (not recorded which). This CDR3 reads CASSPGGTSGSFEQYF. The CDR3 nucleotides read TGCGCCAGCAGCCCCGGTGGGACTAGCGGGAGTTTCGAGCAGTACTTC.